This T cell receptor beta chain derives from a study of cytomegalovirus exposure and HLA in healthy donors. Here immunoSEQ multiplex PCR was the method, and the copy in TCRdb shows in-frame clones only, minus some. The sample lists some 170,000 clones, around nine tenths seen once, with approximately 1.4% in the top ten. CDR1 is MNHEY and CDR2 is SVGAGI in the germline V gene. This CDR3 is 11 amino acids long. V gave up 6 bases and J gave up 4 bases, with 6 bases separating them. The study's findings and limits: Subsequent analysis of the 100 to 150 validation repertoires found a tendency for first-cohort TCR clusters to co-occur. Cytomegalovirus association was listed for 170 or so TCR beta chains.

About this clone: Its antigen is as yet unknown.

This receptor was obtained from a woman in her twenties or thirties in good health and CMV-seronegative. Sequenced: PBMCs. The chain joins TRBV6-5 to TRBJ1-2; D is ambiguous. CDR3 DNA sequence: TGTGCCAGCAGCGGTAGCTATGGCTACACCTTC. Translated: CASSGSYGYTF.